Here is one T cell receptor (beta chain) with its context. What antigen it recognizes has not been identified. No clone much larger than this one lies a single base away; base qualities are absent. CDR3 length: 16 amino acids, cysteine to phenylalanine. Only CDR3 DNA remains: 48 bases, in frame from the first base. The germline V gene (reference sequence) specifies PRHDT as CDR1 and FYEKMQ as CDR2. V lost 7 bases and J lost 9 bases; the stretch between them is 25 bases long. This sample is drawn from a study of T cell responses to AZD1222 COVID-19 vaccine (dated by TCRdb to the early 2020s). About the full investigation: TCR sequencing covered 233 trial participants: 200 to 220 given two doses of AZD1222 and 26 given two doses of MenACWY control vaccine. Trial participants were enrolled by age into 18-55, 56-69 and 70-plus year subgroups, with around 150, 28 and 57 TCR-sequenced participants respectively. Overall study results and their limits: In the small 56-69-year group, the increase in depth fell short of significance, most likely because of low power. After two AZD1222 doses, both the breadth and the depth of spike-specific TCRs were significantly higher than at day 0 and than in MenACWY recipients. Because no day 14 peak-response samples were available, repertoires were characterized only after the peak T cell response. The vaccine-associated CD4 TCRs covered the entire spike protein, and the dominant responses fell in regions 160-218 and 743-854. Participants were mostly white British and included more females than males, and it was suggested by the authors that clonal diversity may have been underestimated. Reportedly, almost half of the unique spike-specific TCRs recognized epitopes lying outside the regions that are mutated in the B.1.351 and B.1.1.7 variants. Conclusions about previously exposed vaccinees are limited, since just 6 or 7 AZD1222 recipients were seropositive for SARS-CoV-2 at baseline.

The CDR3 regions of human TCRbeta chains were subjected to immunosequencing. The study's own analysis went as follows. Repertoire TCRs were matched against a reference library of SARS-CoV-2-specific TCRs generated with the MIRA antigen-specificity platform. Breadth meant the fraction of unique TCRs that were SARS-CoV-2-associated, whereas depth meant the fraction of total T cells that were SARS-CoV-2-associated. Using the MIRA data, each spike-specific TCR was mapped to the spike region that the TCR reacts to and placed in a CD4 or CD8 class. Log10-transformed breadth and depth values were compared by one-way ANOVA with Sidak's multiple comparisons tests. TCRdb took this table from immuneACCESS and kept in-frame rearrangements with V and J called. Such tables lack part of the clones; where checked against another copy, unresolved V genes explain under half of the gap, and the rest is unexplained. V and J calls and clone size are those listed in that table; D and trimming were worked out from the DNA. The sample yields about 110,000 clones; about 94% were counted once. The ten top clones hold about 3% of the sample.

Read against the paper, the sample's time point label means: about 28 days (+/-7) after the second vaccine dose. Because spike-specific TCR depth and breadth did not differ between the two schedules, AZD1222 recipients who got a second dose at roughly 4 weeks were pooled with those who got a second dose at roughly 12 weeks. Samples from vaccinated people were obtained from the UK trials COV001 and COV002, which included a single-blind randomized controlled phase 2/3 trial of AZD1222 (ChAdOx1 nCoV-19) in healthy adults. Trial participant PBMC samples were collected at day 0 and day 28 after the second dose for TCRbeta chain sequencing.

This material consisted of peripheral blood, taken 28 days after the second AZD1222 dose. The chain employs TRBV13 and TRBJ2-1; TRBD1 might be the D gene, on 6 matching bases. This clonotype was obtained from an adult who received the AZD1222 COVID-19 vaccine. The CDR3 region reads CASTSNRVSFGSEQFF. The DNA sequence reads TGTGCCAGCACAAGTAACAGGGTATCTTTTGGCAGTGAGCAGTTCTTC.